This T cell receptor (beta chain) originates from a study of radiation and T cells in renal cell carcinoma. Study-wide results and caveats: Top tumor clonotypes rose in blood 2 weeks post-radiation, then contracted.

The method was immunoSEQ multiplex PCR; TCRdb's version includes in-frame clones alone and lacks a portion of them. The sample yields 150,000 or so clones, roughly 90% seen once. Time point given: baseline pretreatment blood. Specified treatment: 15 Gy SBRT to primary tumor, nephrectomy 4 weeks later. The tumor was a clear cell renal cell carcinoma. On this clone: Its antigen is undetermined.

The clonotype originates from a woman aged 50 to 60 with renal cell carcinoma. This specimen consisted of blood, obtained from a patient whose treatment included radiotherapy and nephrectomy.

CDR3 coding DNA: TGTGCCAGCAGTGACGGTGCGTTCGGAAACACCATATATTTT. This codes for CASSDGAFGNTIYF. The genes are TRBV25-1 and TRBJ1-3; no firm D call. Per the germline V gene, CDR1 is MGHDK and CDR2 is SYGVNS. The CDR3 covers 14 residues. V lost 3 bases, J lost 4 bases, and 10 bases lay in between.